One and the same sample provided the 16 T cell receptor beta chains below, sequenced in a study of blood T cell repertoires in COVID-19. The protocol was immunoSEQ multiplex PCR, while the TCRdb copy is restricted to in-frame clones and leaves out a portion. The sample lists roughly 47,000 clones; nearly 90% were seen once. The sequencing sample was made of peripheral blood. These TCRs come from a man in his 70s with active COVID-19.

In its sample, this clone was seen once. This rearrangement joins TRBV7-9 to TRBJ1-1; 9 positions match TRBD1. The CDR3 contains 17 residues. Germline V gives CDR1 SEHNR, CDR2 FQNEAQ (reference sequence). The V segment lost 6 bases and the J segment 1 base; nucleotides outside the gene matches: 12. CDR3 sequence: CASSLSDRGEPNTEAFF. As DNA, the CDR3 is TGTGCCAGCAGTTTGAGCGACAGGGGGGAACCGAACACTGAAGCTTTCTTT.

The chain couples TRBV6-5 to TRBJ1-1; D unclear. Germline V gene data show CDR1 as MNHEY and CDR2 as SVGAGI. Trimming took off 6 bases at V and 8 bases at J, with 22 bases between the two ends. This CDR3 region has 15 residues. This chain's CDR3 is CASRLGSLRTAEAFF. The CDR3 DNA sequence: TGTGCCAGCAGGCTAGGGAGTCTAAGGACTGCAGAAGCTTTCTTT.

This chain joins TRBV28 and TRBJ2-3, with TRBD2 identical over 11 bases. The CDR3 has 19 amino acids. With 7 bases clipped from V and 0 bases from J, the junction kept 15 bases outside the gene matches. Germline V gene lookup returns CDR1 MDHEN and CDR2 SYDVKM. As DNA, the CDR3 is TGTGCCAGCATTCCCGGGGGTAGCGGGGGGGATTTTAGCACAGATACGCAGTATTTT. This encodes CASIPGGSGGDFSTDTQYF.

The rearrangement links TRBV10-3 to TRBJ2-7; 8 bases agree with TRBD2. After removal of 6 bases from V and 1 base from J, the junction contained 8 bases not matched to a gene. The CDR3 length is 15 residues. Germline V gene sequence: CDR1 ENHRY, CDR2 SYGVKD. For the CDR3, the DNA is TGTGCCATCAGGGATAGCGGGGAAAGTTCCTACGAGCAGTACTTC. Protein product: CAIRDSGESSYEQYF.

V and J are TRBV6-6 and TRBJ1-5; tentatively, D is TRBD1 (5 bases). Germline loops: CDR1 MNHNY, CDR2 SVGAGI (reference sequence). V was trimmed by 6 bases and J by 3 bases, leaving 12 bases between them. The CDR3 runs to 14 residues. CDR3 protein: CASRPDSYNQPQHF. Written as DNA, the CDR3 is TGTGCCAGCAGACCAGACAGTTACAATCAGCCCCAGCATTTT.

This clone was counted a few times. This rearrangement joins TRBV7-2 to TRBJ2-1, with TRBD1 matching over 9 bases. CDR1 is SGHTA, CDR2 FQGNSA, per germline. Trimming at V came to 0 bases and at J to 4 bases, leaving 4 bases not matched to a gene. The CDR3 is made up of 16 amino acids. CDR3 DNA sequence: TGTGCCAGCAGCTTAGCGCTGGGACAGGGATACAATGAGCAGTTCTTC. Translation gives CASSLALGQGYNEQFF.

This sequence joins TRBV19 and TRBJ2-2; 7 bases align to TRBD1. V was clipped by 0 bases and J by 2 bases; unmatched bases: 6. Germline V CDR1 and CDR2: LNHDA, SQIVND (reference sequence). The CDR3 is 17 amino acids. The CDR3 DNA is TGTGCCAGTAGTATAGATCTATGGGACAGTAACACCGGGGAGCTGTTTTTT. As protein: CASSIDLWDSNTGELFF.

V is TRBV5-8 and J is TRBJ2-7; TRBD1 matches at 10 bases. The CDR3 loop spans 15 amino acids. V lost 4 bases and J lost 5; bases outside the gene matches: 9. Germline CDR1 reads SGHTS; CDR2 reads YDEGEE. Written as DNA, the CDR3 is TGTGCCAGCAGCCGAGGACAGGGGGTTCTTCACGAGCAGTACTTC. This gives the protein CASSRGQGVLHEQYF.

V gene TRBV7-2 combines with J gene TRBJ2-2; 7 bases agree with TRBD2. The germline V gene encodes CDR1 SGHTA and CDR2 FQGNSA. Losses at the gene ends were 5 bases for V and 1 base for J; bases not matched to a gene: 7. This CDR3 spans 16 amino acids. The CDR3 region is CASSLLSGGNTGELFF. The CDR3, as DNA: TGTGCCAGCAGCCTTTTATCGGGGGGGAACACCGGGGAGCTGTTTTTT.

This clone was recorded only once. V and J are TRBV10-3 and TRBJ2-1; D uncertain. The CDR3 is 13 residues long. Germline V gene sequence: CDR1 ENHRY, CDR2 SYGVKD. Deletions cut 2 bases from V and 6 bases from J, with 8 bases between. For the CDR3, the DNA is TGTGCCATCAGTGAGGCCGTACTCAATGAGCAGTTCTTC. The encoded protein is CAISEAVLNEQFF.

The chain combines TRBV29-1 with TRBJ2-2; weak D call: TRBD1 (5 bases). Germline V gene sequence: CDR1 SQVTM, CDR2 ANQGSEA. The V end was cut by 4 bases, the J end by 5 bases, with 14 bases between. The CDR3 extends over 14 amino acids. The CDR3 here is CSVGGDRQTGELFF. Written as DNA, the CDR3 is TGCAGCGTTGGGGGCGACAGACAAACCGGGGAGCTGTTTTTT.

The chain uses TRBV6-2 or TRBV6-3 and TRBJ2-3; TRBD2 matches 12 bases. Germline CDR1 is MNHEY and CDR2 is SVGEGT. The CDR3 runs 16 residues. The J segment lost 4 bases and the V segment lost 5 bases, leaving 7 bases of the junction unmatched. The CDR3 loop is CASSRQTSGGADTQYF. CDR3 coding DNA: TGTGCCAGCAGTCGCCAGACTAGCGGGGGCGCAGATACGCAGTATTTT.

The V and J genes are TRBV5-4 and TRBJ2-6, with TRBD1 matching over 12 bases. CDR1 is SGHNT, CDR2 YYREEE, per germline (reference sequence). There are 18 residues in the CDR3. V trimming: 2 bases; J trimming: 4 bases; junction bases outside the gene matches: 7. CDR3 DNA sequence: TGTGCCAGCAGCTTTGGGGGACAGGGGGCGGCGGGGGCCAACGTCCTGACTTTC. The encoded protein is CASSFGGQGAAGANVLTF.

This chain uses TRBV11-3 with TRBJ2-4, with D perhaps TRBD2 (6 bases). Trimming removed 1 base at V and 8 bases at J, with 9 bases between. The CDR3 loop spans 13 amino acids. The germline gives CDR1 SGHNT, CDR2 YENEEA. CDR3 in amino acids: CASSLGGEDIQYF. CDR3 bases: TGTGCCAGCAGCTTAGGGGGGGAGGACATTCAGTACTTC.

The CDR3 DNA is TGTGCCAGCTCACCACCGACCCGGGAGGGGCCCCAGCATTTT. Its protein product is CASSPPTREGPQHF. J is TRBJ1-5 and V is TRBV18; D unresolved. Trimming pared 0 bases from V and 9 bases from J, leaving 12 bases between. Germline CDR1 KGHSH, CDR2 LQKENI. CDR3 length equals 14 residues.

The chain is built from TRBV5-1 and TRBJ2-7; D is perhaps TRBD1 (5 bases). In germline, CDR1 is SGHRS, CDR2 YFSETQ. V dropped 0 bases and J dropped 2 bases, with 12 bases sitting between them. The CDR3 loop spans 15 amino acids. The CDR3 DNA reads TGCGCCAGCAGCTTGGCCTCCGACAGTACCTACGAGCAGTACTTC. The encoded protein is CASSLASDSTYEQYF. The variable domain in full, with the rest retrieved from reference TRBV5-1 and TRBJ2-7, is KAGVTQTPRYLIKTRGQQVTLSCSPISGHRSVSWYQQTPGQGLQFLFEYFSETQRNKGNFPGRFSGRQFSNSRSEMNVSTLELGDSALYLCASSLASDSTYEQYFGPGTRLTVT.